The entry below describes one T cell receptor beta chain. Its cognate antigen is unknown. The junction departs from germline at one end; a sequencing error may be responsible. CDR1 SGHNT and CDR2 YENEEA come from the germline V gene. The CDR3 sequence is 11 residues long. The sample belongs to a study of tumor and adjacent non-tumor tissue in lung cancer. The overall study: Around 4 million productive TCRbeta reads were obtained per sample on average. Whole-study findings and limits: Shorter survival was associated with higher TCR diversity in tumors.

The library came from three nested PCR rounds adapted from ARM-PCR protocols. A single record per CDR3 protein comes from TCRdb applying MiXCR to the multiplex PCR reads. The repertoire includes fewer than 150,000 distinct CDR3 sequences, around 66% of them detected once, and about 18% sits in the top ten. RNA was extracted from bulk tissue without any cell sorting. V gene TRBV11-3 combines with J gene TRBJ2-3; D unresolved. The clonotype comes from a man aged 60-69 years with small cell lung cancer. Sequenced sample: lung tumor tissue. CDR3 nucleotide sequence: TGTGCCAGCAGCGCTGCAGATACGCGGTATTTT. Protein sequence: CASSAADTRYF.